Following are 15 T cell receptor beta chains from one sample sequenced in a study of tumor-infiltrating lymphocytes in primary liver carcinoma. Unsorted bulk tissue of about 19-31 mg yielded co-extracted RNA and DNA. From 500 to 600 ng of total RNA, TCR beta-specific cDNA was reverse-transcribed using a constant-region primer. Slightly modified ARM-PCR with three nested multiplex PCR rounds yielded TCR beta libraries. Primers for the first two PCR rounds were TRBV1-TRBV30 forward primers and a C-beta reverse primer (roughly 10 cycles per round). TCRdb used MiXCR to reprocess the multiplex PCR reads, holding one entry per CDR3 protein. The sample includes more than 75,000 distinct CDR3 sequences, approximately 70% of them seen just once. Sequencing used liver tumor tissue from sampling region 1. Subset specified: tumor region T1, superior pole. These receptor sequences come from a man aged 35 to 55 with primary liver carcinoma and hepatitis B virus infection.

This clonotype showed up many times. The chain links TRBV7-9 to TRBJ1-1, with a weak D call TRBD1 (5 bases). This CDR3 is 14 amino acids long. Trimming removed 1 base at V and 1 base at J, with 7 bases between. CDR1 is SEHNR and CDR2 is FQNEAQ in the germline V gene (reference sequence). CDR3 protein: CASSLGGWNTEAFF. CDR3 coding DNA: TGTGCCAGCAGCTTAGGGGGGTGGAACACTGAAGCTTTCTTT.

This clonotype was recorded a few times. Possible read error: a much larger clone is one base away. This chain connects TRBV30 to TRBJ2-7, with a possible D match to TRBD2 (6 bases). The CDR3 is 13 residues long. Germline assignment: CDR1 GTSNPN and CDR2 SVGIG (reference sequence). The CDR3 loop is CVWSHGGSYEQYF. The CDR3 nucleotides read TGTGTCTGGAGCCACGGAGGGTCCTACGAGCAGTACTTC.

This clonotype was seen only a few times. It may be a read error: a sequence one base away is much more abundant. The CDR3 loop reads CSVSQGANGHTF. CDR3 nucleotide sequence: TGCAGCGTTTCCCAGGGGGCCAATGGCCACACCTTC. V usage is TRBV29-1 and J usage is TRBJ1-2; 8 bases agree with TRBD1. CDR3 length equals 12 residues. CDR1 and CDR2 from the germline V gene are SQVTM and ANQGSEA.

This clonotype was seen once. This may be a read error: a much more frequent sequence differs by one nucleotide. V and J are TRBV7-9 and TRBJ2-5; 7 nucleotides line up with TRBD2. V was clipped by 4 bases and J by 7 bases; unmatched bases: 9. Germline V gene data show CDR1 as SEHNR and CDR2 as FQNEAQ (reference sequence). The CDR3 totals 14 residues. Written as DNA, the CDR3 is TGTGCCAGCAGCTCCGGGACTATCGGGGTGACCCAGTACTTC. Protein: CASSSGTIGVTQYF.

As to this clonotype: One end of the junction is discordant with germline, which a read error may explain. The rearrangement links TRBV6-1 to TRBJ2-5; the D gene is possibly TRBD2 (5 bases). Looked up from germline, CDR1 is MNHNS and CDR2 is SASEGT. The CDR3 is made up of 17 amino acids. CDR3 bases: TGCGCCAGCAGCGCTAGCACGGTGGTAAACCGCCAAGAGACCCAGTACTTC. Translated, it gives CASSASTVVNRQETQYF.

With regard to this clonotype: The conserved phenylalanine or tryptophan is not found at the CDR3 terminus, so this likely reflects a read error. The limits of the CDR3 on the DNA are not certain, so only TCRdb's listed CDR3 is given. The chain recombines TRBV29-1 with TRBJ2-7; the DNA was not used to check the table's D call, TRBD1. From germline, CDR1 is SQVTM and CDR2 ANQGSEA. The CDR3 spans 13 residues, counting both ends. The chain's CDR3 is CGVFGQAAYEQNI.

A few counts support this clonotype. One junction end disagrees with the germline gene, perhaps due to a read error. The chain employs TRBV28 and TRBJ1-2, with 8 bases aligning to TRBD1. CDR3 length equals 16 residues. The germline V gene has CDR1 MDHEN and CDR2 SYDVKM. CDR3 DNA sequence: TGTACCAGCAGTCCCCCTCCTTGGACAGGGAACTATGGCTACACCTTC. This sequence encodes CTSSPPPWTGNYGYTF.

Worth noting for this clonotype: Lacking the conserved final phenylalanine or tryptophan, this CDR3 likely reflects a read error. The genes are TRBV4-1 and TRBJ2-2; the D call may be TRBD1 or TRBD2 (5 bases each). Germline CDR1 is MGHRA and CDR2 is YSYEKL. CDR3 size: 14 residues. Here the CDR3 reads CASSQDSGAGELFY. In DNA, the CDR3 is TGCGCCAGCAGCCAAGACAGTGGGGCCGGGGAACTGTTTTAT.

V is TRBV7-2 and J is TRBJ1-5, with TRBD1 matching 7 bases. CDR1 and CDR2 from the germline V gene are SGHTA and FQGNSA. CDR3 length: 16 amino acids. Trimming cost V 4 bases and J 1 base; bases outside gene matches: 7. The CDR3 sequence: CASSYRTGGSNQPQHF. As DNA, the CDR3 is TGTGCCAGCAGCTACCGGACAGGTGGCAGCAATCAGCCCCAGCATTTT.

This clonotype was picked up many times. V usage is TRBV29-1 and J usage is TRBJ1-1, with D perhaps TRBD1 (5 bases). V was shortened by 4 bases and J by 0 bases, with 12 bases between the two germline ends. The CDR3 covers 14 residues. CDR1 and CDR2 from the germline V gene are SQVTM and ANQGSEA. The CDR3 DNA reads as TGCAGCGTTGCAGGGACGGTATTGAACACTGAAGCTTTCTTT. This translates into CSVAGTVLNTEAFF.

The J gene is TRBJ1-5, the V gene TRBV6-1; D remains unclear. This CDR3 contains 13 residues. Trimming removed 8 bases at V and 10 bases at J, with 18 bases between. The germline gives CDR1 MNHNS, CDR2 SASEGT. CDR3 nucleotides: TGTGCCAGCCGCGATATAGGTGATGTCCCCCAGCATTTT. Protein sequence: CASRDIGDVPQHF.

About this clonotype itself: One end of the junction does not line up with germline, which may come from a read error. The chain employs TRBV6-6 and TRBJ2-1, with 8 bases that match TRBD2. The germline V gene encodes CDR1 MNHNY and CDR2 SVGAGI (reference sequence). The CDR3 sequence is 18 residues long. CDR3 DNA sequence: TGTGCCAGAAGTTACTCCGCTATAGCGGGAAGGGCCTACAATGGGCAGTTCTTC. Protein product: CARSYSAIAGRAYNGQFF.

The rearrangement joins TRBV6-5 to TRBJ2-1; 10 bases match TRBD1. The CDR3 consists of 14 residues. Germline CDR1 and CDR2: MNHEY and SVGAGI. V shed 10 bases, J shed 6 bases, and the junction held 9 bases outside the gene matches. The CDR3 coding sequence is TGTGCCAATAGTTTCGGGACAGGGGTCAATGAGCAGTTCTTC. Protein sequence: CANSFGTGVNEQFF.

The table lists this clonotype with a count of one. Sequence at one end of the junction differs from germline and may be a read error. The V and J genes are TRBV20-1 and TRBJ2-1; 16 nucleotides line up with TRBD2. Per germline, CDR1 DFQATT and CDR2 SNEGSKA (reference sequence). This CDR3 comprises 19 residues. The CDR3 loop is CSALGTSGRAMSSYNEQLF. CDR3 DNA: TGCAGTGCTCTCGGGACTAGCGGGAGGGCGATGAGCTCCTACAATGAGCAGCTCTTC.

V gene TRBV7-8 combines with J gene TRBJ2-5; D is undetermined. This CDR3 spans 14 amino acids. Trimming took off 1 base at V and 5 bases at J, with 11 bases between the two ends. Germline CDR1 SGHVS, CDR2 FQNEAQ. CDR3: CASSLGGTRETQYF. In DNA form, the CDR3 reads TGTGCCAGCAGCTTAGGGGGTACTCGTGAGACCCAGTACTTC.